Described below is a single T cell receptor (beta chain) sequence and its context. A quantity of roughly 0.5 to 1 ug RNA underwent reverse transcription using random hexamers. The authors amplified TCR beta CDR3 across 54 Vbeta and 13 Jbeta using immunoSEQ multiplex PCR. TCRdb analysed the immunoSEQ multiplex PCR reads with MiXCR anew, one entry per CDR3 protein. The data contain approximately 150,000 distinct CDR3 sequences, about 93% of them seen just once; the ten biggest clones take up just over 0.13%. The CDR3 is 15 amino acids. Germline CDR1 and CDR2: SGHRS and YFSETQ. Trimming cost V 4 bases and J 5 bases; bases outside gene matches: 11. Sequencing of TCR beta was carried out in blood CD8+ and CD4+ T cells. The controls, all healthy donors, were matched for age and sex. The authors negatively isolated CD8+ and CD4+ T cells and FACS-enriched TEMRA cells. These data come from a study of CD8 T cells in Susac syndrome.

The source of this sequence is a human donor in good health. Sample: CD4+ T cells from PBMCs. The chain couples TRBV5-1 to TRBJ2-5; 7 bases map to TRBD1. CDR3 DNA sequence: TGCGCCAGCAGCCTAATCCGGGACAGTCCGGAGACCCAGTACTTC. Its protein product is CASSLIRDSPETQYF. The full variable domain, rest sourced from reference TRBV5-1 and TRBJ2-5, is KAGVTQTPRYLIKTRGQQVTLSCSPISGHRSVSWYQQTPGQGLQFLFEYFSETQRNKGNFPGRFSGRQFSNSRSEMNVSTLELGDSALYLCASSLIRDSPETQYFGPGTRLLVL.